This is a list of T cell receptor beta chains from one sample in a study of cytomegalovirus exposure and HLA in healthy donors. The data were produced by immunoSEQ multiplex PCR, yet TCRdb's version contains in-frame clones alone and is incomplete. Among 100,000 to 150,000 clones listed, about 10% were seen once. The sample consisted of PBMCs. The receptors derive from a woman between 18 and 29 years old in good health and CMV-seropositive. Both conserved end residues are part of each CDR3. A D gene is named only where the DNA matches it firmly. Size tells how often a clone was seen (once, few, many) or the class of an expanded clone, and some rows leave it out.

clone size	V gene	J gene	D gene	CDR3 DNA	CDR3 protein
few	TRBV11-3	TRBJ2-1	TRBD1	TGTGCCAGCAGCAAACTGGCTGGGACAGGGGGCGGAAATGAGCAGTTCTTC	CASSKLAGTGGGNEQFF
NA	TRBV6-6	TRBJ1-4	NA	TGTGCCAGCAGTGACATCCCGATCGCACTGTTTTTT	CASSDIPIALFF
few	TRBV6-6	TRBJ1-6	TRBD1	TGTGCCAGCATTGAGAGTGGGACAGGGGGCTATTCACCCCTCCACTTT	CASIESGTGGYSPLHF
NA	TRBV28	TRBJ2-3	NA	TGTGCCAGCAGTTTAATGGGCGGGAGCACAGATACGCAGTATTTT	CASSLMGGSTDTQYF
NA	TRBV18	TRBJ1-5	NA	TGTGCCAGCTCACCAGGGGAGGGTAATCAGCCCCAGCATTTT	CASSPGEGNQPQHF
NA	TRBV29-1	TRBJ2-5	NA	TGCAGCGTTGAATCTGAGACCCAGTACTTC	CSVESETQYF
NA	TRBV7-2	TRBJ1-2	NA	TGTGCCAGCAGCTTTCAGGCATATGGCTACACCTTC	CASSFQAYGYTF
NA	TRBV5-6	TRBJ2-7	NA	TGTGCCAGCAGCTTCGTCCGCGCCTCCTACGAGCAGTACTTC	CASSFVRASYEQYF
few	TRBV5-5	TRBJ1-1	NA	TGTGCCAGCAGCTTTCAATCGGACAGACTAAACACTGAAGCTTTCTTT	CASSFQSDRLNTEAFF
few	TRBV9	TRBJ2-4	TRBD2	TGTGCCAGCAGCGTACGTCGGTCTAGCGGGAGGGTGAAAGCCAAAAACATTCAGTACTTC	CASSVRRSSGRVKAKNIQYF
few	TRBV6-5	TRBJ1-2	NA	TGTGCCAGCAGTTACTCGGGGACTACGGCCTACACCTTC	CASSYSGTTAYTF
many	TRBV6-1	TRBJ2-7	NA	TGTGCCAGCACCGAGCCGGGGATCTGGGAGCAGTACTTC	CASTEPGIWEQYF
few	TRBV27	TRBJ1-3	NA	TGTGCCAGCAGTTTCCAGGGTATAGGAAACACCATATATTTT	CASSFQGIGNTIYF
NA	TRBV30	TRBJ1-5	NA	TGTGCCTGGAGTGAGGGGATTGAGCAGCCCCAGCATTTT	CAWSEGIEQPQHF
few	TRBV7-6	TRBJ2-5	NA	TGTGCCAGCAGCTCGGACATCCAAGAGACCCAGTACTTC	CASSSDIQETQYF
NA	TRBV30	TRBJ1-1	NA	TGTGCCTGGAGTGTTGGGCGGAACACTGAAGCTTTCTTT	CAWSVGRNTEAFF
few	TRBV18	TRBJ2-5	TRBD2	TGTGCCAGCTCACTCCTAGCGGGAGGGCCACTAGAGACCCAGTACTTC	CASSLLAGGPLETQYF
few	TRBV5-8	TRBJ2-2	TRBD2	TGTGCCAGCAGCTTGGGAGCGGGAGGAGTCACCGGGGAGCTGTTTTTT	CASSLGAGGVTGELFF
few	TRBV6-5	TRBJ2-1	NA	TGTGCCAGCACCTTCCAGGGGGGTGAGCAGTTCTTC	CASTFQGGEQFF
few	TRBV5-1	TRBJ2-1	TRBD1	TGCGCCAGCAGCTACCGGGACAGGGGGGATGAGCAGTTCTTC	CASSYRDRGDEQFF
few	TRBV30	TRBJ2-2	NA	TGTGCCTGGAAAGGTTGGACAGAGACTCGAACGAACACCGGGGAGCTGTTTTTT	CAWKGWTETRTNTGELFF
NA	TRBV28	TRBJ2-7	TRBD1	TGTGCCAGCAGTCTATGGACAGGGGGTGTCGGCTACGAGCAGTACTTC	CASSLWTGGVGYEQYF
NA	TRBV5-6	TRBJ2-7	NA	TGTGCCAGCAGCTTGTCATCAGGCGAGCAGTACTTC	CASSLSSGEQYF
NA	TRBV14	TRBJ2-2	NA	TGTGCCAGCAGCCCCCTTAACATGGCAGGCCACGGGGAGCTGTTTTTT	CASSPLNMAGHGELFF
few	TRBV7-9	TRBJ1-1	NA	TGTGCCAGCAGCTTAAGTATAGGGGGGGGCACTGAAGCTTTCTTT	CASSLSIGGGTEAFF
NA	TRBV2	TRBJ2-6	TRBD1	TGTGCCAGCAGTGTCGGAACAGGGGGCCCTGGGGCCAACGTCCTGACTTTC	CASSVGTGGPGANVLTF
NA	TRBV14	TRBJ1-2	TRBD1	TGTGCCAGCAGCCAAGTGTCCGGGACAGGGTTGTCCGGCTACACCTTC	CASSQVSGTGLSGYTF
few	TRBV30	TRBJ1-2	NA	TGTGCCTGGAGCCAAGCACGGCCAGCTAGTTATGGCTACACCTTC	CAWSQARPASYGYTF
few	TRBV5-1	TRBJ2-1	TRBD2	TGCGCCAGCAGCCTAAGGGTAGCGGGAGCGGTCGAGCAGTTCTTC	CASSLRVAGAVEQFF
NA	TRBV19	TRBJ2-7	TRBD1	TGTGCCAGCTCCGGGACAGGGCTTCGCGCGTCTGAGCAGTACTTC	CASSGTGLRASEQYF
NA	TRBV30	TRBJ2-1	TRBD2	TGTGCCTATACTAGCGGGGTCTACAATGAGCAGTTCTTC	CAYTSGVYNEQFF
NA	TRBV11-3	TRBJ1-1	NA	TGTGCCAGCAGCTTAGATCCCGGCAGGAGGGCTTTCTTT	CASSLDPGRRAFF
many	TRBV6-1	TRBJ2-7	TRBD2	TGTGCCAGCAGTGAAAAAAGAGCGGGAGTAATCGAGTACTTC	CASSEKRAGVIEYF
NA	TRBV7-9	TRBJ2-1	TRBD2	TGTGCCAGCAGCTTCTCCGCGGGAGAATACAATGAGCAGTTCTTC	CASSFSAGEYNEQFF
few	TRBV7-9	TRBJ1-1	NA	TGTGCCAGCAGCTTAGTTATCGAAGCTTTCTTT	CASSLVIEAFF
NA	TRBV28	TRBJ2-7	TRBD1	TGTGCCAGCAGTCGCCTAATATCGACAGGGACCTACGAGCAGTACTTC	CASSRLISTGTYEQYF
few	TRBV5-8	TRBJ2-7	NA	TGTGCCAGCAGCTTGGTGGGCGGGACCTCCTACGAGCAGTACTTC	CASSLVGGTSYEQYF
NA	TRBV10-2	TRBJ2-7	TRBD2	TGCGCCAGCTTGGGACTAGATACCTACGAGCAGTACTTC	CASLGLDTYEQYF